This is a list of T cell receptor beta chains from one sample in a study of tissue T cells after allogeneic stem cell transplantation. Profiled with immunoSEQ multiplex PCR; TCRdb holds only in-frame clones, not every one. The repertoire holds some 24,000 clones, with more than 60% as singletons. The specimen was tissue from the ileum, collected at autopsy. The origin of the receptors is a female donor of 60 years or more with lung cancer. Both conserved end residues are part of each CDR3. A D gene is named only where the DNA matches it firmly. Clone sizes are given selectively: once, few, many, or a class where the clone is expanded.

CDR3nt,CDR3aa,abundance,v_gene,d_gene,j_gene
TGTGCCAGCAGTCCCCAAAAAGGCCACCGTGAAGCTTTCTTT,CASSPQKGHREAFF,-,TRBV6-2/TRBV6-3,-,TRBJ1-1
TGTGCCAGCAGCCCCCGGACAGGGAGCTATGGCTACACCTTC,CASSPRTGSYGYTF,-,TRBV14,TRBD1,TRBJ1-2
TGTGCCAGCAGCTTGCAGGGACAGGGGATCGATTGGGGCTACACCTTC,CASSLQGQGIDWGYTF,-,TRBV5-6,TRBD1,TRBJ1-2
TGTGCCAGCAGTGAGTGGCAGGGGTCCGGAAACACCATATATTTT,CASSEWQGSGNTIYF,-,TRBV2,-,TRBJ1-3
TGCGCCAGCAGCTATCAGGGAGAAGAGACCCAGTACTTC,CASSYQGEETQYF,-,TRBV5-1,-,TRBJ2-5
TGTGCCAGCAGCAGGGGAGATTTCAATCAGCCCCAGCATTTT,CASSRGDFNQPQHF,medium-sized,TRBV21-1,-,TRBJ1-5
TGTGCCATCAGTGGGACAGACTATTCACCCCTCCACTTT,CAISGTDYSPLHF,-,TRBV10-3,-,TRBJ1-6
TGTGCCAGCTCCCGGAAGGGTTCTGGCAATCAGCCCCAGCATTTT,CASSRKGSGNQPQHF,-,TRBV6-5,-,TRBJ1-5
TGCGCCAGCAGTCTTGACAGGAACACCGGGGAGCTGTTTTTT,CASSLDRNTGELFF,once,TRBV4-1,-,TRBJ2-2
TGTGCCAGCAGGTCGGGACACTCCAACACTGAAGCTTTCTTT,CASRSGHSNTEAFF,-,TRBV28,-,TRBJ1-1
TGTGCCAGCACCACCGGGACACGTGAAGCTTTCTTT,CASTTGTREAFF,-,TRBV12-3/TRBV12-4,-,TRBJ1-1
TGTGCCAGCAGCCCTCGGACGGAGCATTTT,CASSPRTEHF,few,TRBV5-8,-,TRBJ1-5
TGTGCCAGCAGGGACGGGATGAAGGTCGAGCAGTACTTC,CASRDGMKVEQYF,large,TRBV7-9,-,TRBJ2-7
TGTGCCAGCAGCCGCGGGGCTAGCGGGAGTTCCGAGCAGTACTTC,CASSRGASGSSEQYF,-,TRBV3-1/TRBV3-2,TRBD2,TRBJ2-7
TGTGCCAGCAGCTTAACACCTAACTATGGCTACACCTTC,CASSLTPNYGYTF,-,TRBV11-2,-,TRBJ1-2
TGTGCCACCAGTGACTCTACAGGGGGTAACTATGGCTACACCTTC,CATSDSTGGNYGYTF,-,TRBV24-1,TRBD1,TRBJ1-2
TGTGCCAGCAGCCGAGATGACACAGATACGCAGTATTTT,CASSRDDTDTQYF,-,TRBV5-8,-,TRBJ2-3
TGTGCCAGCAGCCAAGTGGCCCGCGCCGAGCAGTACTTC,CASSQVARAEQYF,-,TRBV14,-,TRBJ2-7
TGTGCCAGCAGCTTAGGTGTTCGGAACAATCAGCCCCAGCATTTT,CASSLGVRNNQPQHF,-,TRBV7-2,-,TRBJ1-5
TGTGCCAGCAGCCAAGATCCACAGGGAAGGGATACGCAGTATTTT,CASSQDPQGRDTQYF,-,TRBV4-2,-,TRBJ2-3
TGTGCCTGGAATCTAGCGGGGGGGTCGGCCGGGGAGCTGTTTTTT,CAWNLAGGSAGELFF,few,TRBV30,TRBD2,TRBJ2-2
TGTGCCAGTAGTAACACGCAGAGGGCGCAGTTCTTC,CASSNTQRAQFF,-,TRBV19,-,TRBJ2-1
TGTGCCAGCAAAAACCGGGACGGCACCTACGAGCAGTACTTC,CASKNRDGTYEQYF,-,TRBV6-4,-,TRBJ2-7
TGTGCCAGCAGTTTAGCAGGGTATTCACCCCTCCACTTT,CASSLAGYSPLHF,-,TRBV12-3/TRBV12-4,-,TRBJ1-6
TGTGCCTGGAGTTCCGGCGGGGAGCTGTTTTTT,CAWSSGGELFF,-,TRBV30,-,TRBJ2-2
TGTGCCAGCAGCTTGGCCCCGGGACAGGGACGTGTAGGCTATGGCTACACCTTC,CASSLAPGQGRVGYGYTF,-,TRBV5-5,TRBD1,TRBJ1-2
TGTGCCAGCACAGGGGACGCGGGACTCCCGAGCGGCGAGCAGTACTTC,CASTGDAGLPSGEQYF,-,TRBV5-4,-,TRBJ2-7
TGCGCCAGCAGTGAGCGGACGGGTTCGAACACTGAAGCTTTCTTT,CASSERTGSNTEAFF,few,TRBV10-1,-,TRBJ1-1
TGCAGCGTGGGGGGCCGCGGGCGGGGGATGAACTATGGCTACACCTTC,CSVGGRGRGMNYGYTF,-,TRBV29-1,-,TRBJ1-2